The source of this T cell receptor beta chain is a study of blood T cell repertoires in COVID-19. Method: immunoSEQ multiplex PCR; TCRdb's copy keeps in-frame clones and lacks some. The data hold around 76,000 clones, with 80% observed a single time. This clone was detected only once. Germline CDR1 SGHTA, CDR2 FQGNSA. This CDR3 contains 15 residues. The V gene end was trimmed by 5 bases and the J gene end by 2 bases; junction bases not matched to a gene: 3. The TCR comes from a man between 50 and 59 years old with COVID-19, enrolled during active disease. Sequencing was carried out using peripheral blood. V is TRBV7-2 and J is TRBJ2-7; 13 bases agree with TRBD2. In DNA, the CDR3 is TGTGCCAGCAGCCTAGGGACTAGCGGGACCTACGAGCAGTACTTC. The encoded protein is CASSLGTSGTYEQYF.